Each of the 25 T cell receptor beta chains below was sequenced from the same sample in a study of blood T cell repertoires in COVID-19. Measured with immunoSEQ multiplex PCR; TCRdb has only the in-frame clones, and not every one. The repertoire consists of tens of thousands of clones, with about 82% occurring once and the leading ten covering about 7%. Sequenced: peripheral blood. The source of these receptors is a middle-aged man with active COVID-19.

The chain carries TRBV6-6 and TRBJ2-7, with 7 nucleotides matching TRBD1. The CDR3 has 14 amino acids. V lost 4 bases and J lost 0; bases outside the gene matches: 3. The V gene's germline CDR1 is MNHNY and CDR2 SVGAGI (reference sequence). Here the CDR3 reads CASSWDRNSYEQYF. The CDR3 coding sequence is TGTGCCAGCAGTTGGGACAGAAACTCCTACGAGCAGTACTTC.

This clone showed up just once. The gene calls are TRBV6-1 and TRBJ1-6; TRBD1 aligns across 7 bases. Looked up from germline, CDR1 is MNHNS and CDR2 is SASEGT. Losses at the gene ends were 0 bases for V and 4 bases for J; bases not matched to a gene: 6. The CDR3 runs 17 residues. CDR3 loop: CASSEAGQDQYNSPLHF. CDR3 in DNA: TGTGCCAGCAGTGAAGCTGGACAGGACCAATATAATTCACCCCTCCACTTT.

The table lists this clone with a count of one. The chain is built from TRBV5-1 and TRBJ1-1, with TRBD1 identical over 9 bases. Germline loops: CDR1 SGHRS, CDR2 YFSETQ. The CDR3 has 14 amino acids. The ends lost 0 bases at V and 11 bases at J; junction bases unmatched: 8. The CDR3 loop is CASSLADRGTMAFF. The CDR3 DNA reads TGCGCCAGCAGCTTGGCCGACAGGGGGACTATGGCTTTCTTT. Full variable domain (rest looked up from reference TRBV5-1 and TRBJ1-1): KAGVTQTPRYLIKTRGQQVTLSCSPISGHRSVSWYQQTPGQGLQFLFEYFSETQRNKGNFPGRFSGRQFSNSRSEMNVSTLELGDSALYLCASSLADRGTMAFFGQGTRLTVV.

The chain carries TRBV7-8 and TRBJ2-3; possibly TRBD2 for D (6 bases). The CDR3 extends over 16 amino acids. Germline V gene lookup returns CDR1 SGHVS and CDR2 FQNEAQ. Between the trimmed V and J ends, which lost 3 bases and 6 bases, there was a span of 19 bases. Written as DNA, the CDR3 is TGTGCCAGCAGCTTTAACCGGGACTCGATGATGGATACGCAGTATTTT. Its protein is CASSFNRDSMMDTQYF.

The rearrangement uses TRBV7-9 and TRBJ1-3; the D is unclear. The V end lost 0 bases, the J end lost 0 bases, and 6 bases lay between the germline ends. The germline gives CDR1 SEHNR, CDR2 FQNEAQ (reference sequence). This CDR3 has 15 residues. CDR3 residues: CASSLAESSGNTIYF. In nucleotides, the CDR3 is TGTGCCAGCAGCTTAGCTGAGAGCTCTGGAAACACCATATATTTT.

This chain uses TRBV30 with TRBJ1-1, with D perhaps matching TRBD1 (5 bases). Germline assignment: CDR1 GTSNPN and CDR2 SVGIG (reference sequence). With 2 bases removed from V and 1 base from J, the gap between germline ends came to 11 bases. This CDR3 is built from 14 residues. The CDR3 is CAWSQGLGNTEAFF. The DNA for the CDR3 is TGTGCCTGGAGTCAGGGTTTGGGGAACACTGAAGCTTTCTTT. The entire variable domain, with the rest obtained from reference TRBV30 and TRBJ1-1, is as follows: SQTIHQWPATLVQPVGSPLSLECTVEGTSNPNLYWYRQAAGRGLQLLFYSVGIGQISSEVPQNLSASRPQDRQFILSSKKLLLSDSGFYLCAWSQGLGNTEAFFGQGTRLTVV.

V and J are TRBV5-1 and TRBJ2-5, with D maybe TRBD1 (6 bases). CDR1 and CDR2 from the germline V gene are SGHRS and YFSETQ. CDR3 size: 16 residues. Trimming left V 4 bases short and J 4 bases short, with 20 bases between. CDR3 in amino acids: CASSPLGGASRETQYF. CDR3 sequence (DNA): TGCGCCAGCAGCCCACTAGGGGGAGCGAGTAGAGAGACCCAGTACTTC.

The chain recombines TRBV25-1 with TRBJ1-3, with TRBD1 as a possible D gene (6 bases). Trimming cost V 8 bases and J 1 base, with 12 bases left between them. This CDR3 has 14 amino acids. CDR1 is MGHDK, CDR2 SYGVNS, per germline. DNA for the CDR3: TGTGCCAGCGGAATACAGGGTTCTGGAAACACCATATATTTT. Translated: CASGIQGSGNTIYF.

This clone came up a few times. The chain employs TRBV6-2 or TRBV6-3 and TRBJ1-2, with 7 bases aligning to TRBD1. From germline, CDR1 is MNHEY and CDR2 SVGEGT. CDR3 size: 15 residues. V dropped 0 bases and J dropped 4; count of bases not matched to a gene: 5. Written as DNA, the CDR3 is TGTGCCAGCAGTTACTCGGGACAGACAATCTATGGCTACACCTTC. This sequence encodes CASSYSGQTIYGYTF.

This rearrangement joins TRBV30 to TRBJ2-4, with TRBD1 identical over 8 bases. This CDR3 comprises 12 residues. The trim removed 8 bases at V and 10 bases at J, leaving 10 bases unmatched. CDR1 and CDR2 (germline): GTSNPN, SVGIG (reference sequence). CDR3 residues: CAVETGGVIQYF. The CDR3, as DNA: TGTGCCGTGGAAACAGGGGGTGTAATTCAGTACTTC.

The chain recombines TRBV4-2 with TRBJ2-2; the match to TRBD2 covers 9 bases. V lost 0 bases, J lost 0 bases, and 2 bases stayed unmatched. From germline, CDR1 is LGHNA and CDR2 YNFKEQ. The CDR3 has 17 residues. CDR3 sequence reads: CASSQEPSGANTGELFF. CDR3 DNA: TGTGCCAGCAGCCAAGAACCTAGCGGGGCGAACACCGGGGAGCTGTTTTTT.

In DNA form, the CDR3 reads TGCGCCAGCAGCCCATTGTCAGGGCAGGAGACCCAGTACTTC. This encodes CASSPLSGQETQYF. The chain joins TRBV5-1 to TRBJ2-5, with D tentatively TRBD1 (5 bases). The CDR3 is 14 residues long. The germline V and J ends were trimmed by 4 bases and 5 bases, with 15 bases remaining between them. The germline V gene has CDR1 SGHRS and CDR2 YFSETQ.

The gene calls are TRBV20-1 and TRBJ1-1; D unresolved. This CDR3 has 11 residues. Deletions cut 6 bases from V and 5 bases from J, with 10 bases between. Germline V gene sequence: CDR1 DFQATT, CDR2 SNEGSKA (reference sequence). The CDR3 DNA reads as TGCAGTGCCCCCTCTGTTACTGAAGCTTTCTTT. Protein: CSAPSVTEAFF.

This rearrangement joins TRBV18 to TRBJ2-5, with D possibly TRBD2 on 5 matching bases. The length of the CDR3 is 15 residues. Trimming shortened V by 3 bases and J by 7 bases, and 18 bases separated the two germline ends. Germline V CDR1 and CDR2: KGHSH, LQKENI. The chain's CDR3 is CASSPQQRARGTQYF. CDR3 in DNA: TGTGCCAGCTCACCTCAACAGAGGGCCCGCGGGACCCAGTACTTC.

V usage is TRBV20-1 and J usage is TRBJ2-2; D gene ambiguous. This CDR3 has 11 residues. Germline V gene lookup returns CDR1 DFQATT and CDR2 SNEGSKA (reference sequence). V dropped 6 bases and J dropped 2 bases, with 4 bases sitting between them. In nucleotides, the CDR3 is TGCAGTGCCCCTAACACCGGGGAGCTGTTTTTT. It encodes CSAPNTGELFF.

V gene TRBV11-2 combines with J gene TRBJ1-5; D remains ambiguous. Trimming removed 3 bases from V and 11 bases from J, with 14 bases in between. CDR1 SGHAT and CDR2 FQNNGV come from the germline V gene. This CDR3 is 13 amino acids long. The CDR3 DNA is TGTGCCAGCAGCTTTGGAAGAGGCTCGTCCCAGCATTTT. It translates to CASSFGRGSSQHF.

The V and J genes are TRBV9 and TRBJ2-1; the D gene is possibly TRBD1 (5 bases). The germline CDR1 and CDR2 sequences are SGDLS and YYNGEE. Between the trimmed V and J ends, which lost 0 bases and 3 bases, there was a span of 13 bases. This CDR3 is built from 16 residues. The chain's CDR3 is CASSVGGELGYNEQFF. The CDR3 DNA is TGTGCCAGCAGCGTAGGGGGCGAGTTGGGCTACAATGAGCAGTTCTTC. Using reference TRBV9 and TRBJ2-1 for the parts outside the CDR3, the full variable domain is DSGVTQTPKHLITATGQRVTLRCSPRSGDLSVYWYQQSLDQGLQFLIQYYNGEERAKGNILERFSAQQFPDLHSELNLSSLELGDSALYFCASSVGGELGYNEQFFGPGTRLTVL.

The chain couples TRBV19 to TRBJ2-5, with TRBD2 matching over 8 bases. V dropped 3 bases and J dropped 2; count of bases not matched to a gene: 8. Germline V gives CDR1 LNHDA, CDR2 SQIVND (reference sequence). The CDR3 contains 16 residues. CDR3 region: CASSITAGGPQETQYF. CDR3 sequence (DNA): TGTGCCAGTAGTATCACGGCGGGAGGACCACAAGAGACCCAGTACTTC.

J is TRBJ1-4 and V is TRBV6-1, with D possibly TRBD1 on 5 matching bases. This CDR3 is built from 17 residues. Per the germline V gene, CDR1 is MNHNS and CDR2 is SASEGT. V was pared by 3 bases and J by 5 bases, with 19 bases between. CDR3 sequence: CASSDKLILGGNEKLFF. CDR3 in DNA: TGTGCCAGCAGTGACAAGCTCATTTTGGGGGGAAATGAAAAACTGTTTTTT.

The CDR3 DNA follows: TGTGCCAGCAGTACACCGGGGTACACCGGGGAGCTGTTTTTT. It yields the protein CASSTPGYTGELFF. The chain combines TRBV6-2 or TRBV6-3 with TRBJ2-2, with D possibly TRBD2 on 5 matching bases. Germline V CDR1 and CDR2: MNHEY, SVGEGT. Trimming took off 5 bases at V and 3 bases at J, with 10 bases between the two ends. The CDR3 extends over 14 amino acids.

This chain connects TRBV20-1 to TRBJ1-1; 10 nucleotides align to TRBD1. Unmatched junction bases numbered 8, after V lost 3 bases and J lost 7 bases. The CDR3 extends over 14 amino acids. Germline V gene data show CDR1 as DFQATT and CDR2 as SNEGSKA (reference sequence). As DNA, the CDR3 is TGCAGTGCTAGTGCTCAAGGGACAGGGGATGAAGCTTTCTTT. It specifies CSASAQGTGDEAFF.

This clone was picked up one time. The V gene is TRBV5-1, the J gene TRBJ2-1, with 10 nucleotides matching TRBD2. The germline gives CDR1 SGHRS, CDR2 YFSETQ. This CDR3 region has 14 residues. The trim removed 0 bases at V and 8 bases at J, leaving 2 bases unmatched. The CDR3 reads CASSLALAGDEQFF. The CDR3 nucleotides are TGCGCCAGCAGCTTGGCGCTAGCGGGAGATGAGCAGTTCTTC.

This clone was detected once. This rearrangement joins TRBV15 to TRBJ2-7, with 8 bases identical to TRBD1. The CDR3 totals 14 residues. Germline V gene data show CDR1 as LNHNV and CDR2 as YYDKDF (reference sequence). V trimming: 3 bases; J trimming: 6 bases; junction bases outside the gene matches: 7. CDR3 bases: TGTGCCACCAGCAGGCGACAGGGGTCCGGCGAGCAGTACTTC. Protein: CATSRRQGSGEQYF.

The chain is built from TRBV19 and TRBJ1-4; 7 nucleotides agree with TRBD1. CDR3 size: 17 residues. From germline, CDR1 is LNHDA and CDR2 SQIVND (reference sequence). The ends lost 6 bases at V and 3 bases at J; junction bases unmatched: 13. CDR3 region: CASSDRVLASANEKLFF. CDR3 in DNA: TGTGCCAGTAGCGACAGGGTTCTAGCTTCGGCTAATGAAAAACTGTTTTTT.

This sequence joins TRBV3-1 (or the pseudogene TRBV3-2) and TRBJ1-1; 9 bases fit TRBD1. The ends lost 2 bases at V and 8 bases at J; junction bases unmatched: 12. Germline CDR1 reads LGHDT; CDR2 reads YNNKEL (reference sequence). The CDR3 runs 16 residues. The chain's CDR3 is CASSQQPLLTGGEAFF. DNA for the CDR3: TGTGCCAGCAGCCAACAACCATTATTGACAGGGGGGGAAGCTTTCTTT.